This TCR beta chain was identified during a study of T-cell memory formation after mild COVID-19. Study-wide context: The TCR clusters were mostly specific to one donor.

About this clonotype: Antigen unknown.

MiXCR, applied by TCRdb to the 5' RACE reads, yields one record per CDR3 protein. The sample lists approximately 340,000 distinct CDR3 sequences, under 15% occurring once. This CDR3 has 16 amino acids. The germline CDR1 and CDR2 sequences are MDHEN and SYDVKM. The V gene lost 3 bases and the J gene lost 0 bases, with 14 bases spanning the gap. Regarding the study as a whole: Cross-reactive memory seemingly joined, as some responding clones were found in pre-infection memory. The main location of contracting CD4+ clones was CM and EM, and that of contracting CD8+ clones was EMRA. The authors left the SARS-CoV-2 specificity of second-wave clones peaking on day 37 unconfirmed.

The chain carries TRBV28 and TRBJ1-2, with D possibly TRBD1 on 5 matching bases. Input material: PBMCs or a T cell subset sorted from them (not recorded which). This receptor was obtained from a man between 18 and 35 years old who had mild COVID-19 (a few samples of this study predate the infection). Cell type and time point are not known. Here the CDR3 DNA reads TGTGCCAGCAGTTTTGGGCAGGGCCCTTCTAACTATGGCTACACCTTC. It codes for CASSFGQGPSNYGYTF.